This TCR beta chain was profiled in a study of cytomegalovirus exposure and HLA in healthy donors. Overall study findings and caveats: Across donors, presence/absence analyses took sequencing depth to be roughly uniform. Association with HLA alleles at 0.05 false discovery rate was found for 15,000 to 20,000 TCR beta sequences in a later analysis.

Trimming at V came to 5 bases and at J to 0 bases, leaving 6 bases not matched to a gene. Looked up from germline, CDR1 is SGHTA and CDR2 is FQGTGA. This CDR3 has 16 residues. The PCR employed 60 Vbeta primers together with 13 Jbeta primers. Clones were read by immunoSEQ multiplex PCR, and TCRdb kept only the in-frame ones, dropping some. The data show more than 100,000 clones, 70% to 80% seen once. To note about this clone: The antigen is undetermined.

This TCR came from a woman aged 40 to 55 in good health and CMV-seropositive. V usage is TRBV7-3 and J usage is TRBJ2-1, with 8 bases aligning to TRBD2. Sequencing was done on a sample of PBMCs. The chain's CDR3 is CASSPETSVSYNEQFF. DNA of the CDR3: TGTGCCAGCAGCCCGGAGACTAGCGTCTCCTACAATGAGCAGTTCTTC.